This TCR beta chain emerged from a study of T cells in Graves' hyperthyroidism and ophthalmopathy. This CDR3 is built from 16 residues. V was clipped by 0 bases and J by 4 bases; unmatched bases: 7. Germline CDR1 DFQATT, CDR2 SNEGSKA (reference sequence). Concerning this clonotype itself: What it binds is not known.

Findings and limits, study-wide: Blood shared most expanded thyroid clonotypes above 0.001.

TCR beta CDR3 regions were amplified from RNA transcripts. The TCR CDR3 was amplified in a first-round RT-PCR using the HTBI primer set. Using its own MiXCR run on the multiplex PCR reads, TCRdb lists one record per CDR3 protein. The data show about 480,000 distinct CDR3 sequences, 14% seen once. The diagnostic basis comprised clinical symptoms, serum thyroxine and TRAb, thyroid ultrasound and orbital computed tomography. The sequenced sample consisted of blood. The TCR comes from a woman younger than 30 with Graves' hyperthyroidism. The chain has TRBV20-1 and TRBJ2-3; 10 positions agree with TRBD2. CDR3 protein: CSARDYALAGADTQYF. Written as DNA, the CDR3 is TGCAGTGCTAGAGATTATGCTCTAGCGGGAGCAGATACGCAGTATTTT.